This record covers a single T cell receptor (beta chain). Antigen: not known. The data originate from a study of OX40 agonist ivuxolimab in advanced cancers. Study-wide context: Patients received ivuxolimab, an intravenous treatment, every 2 weeks at 0.01 to 10 mg/kg. There were three patients with partial responses, one having hepatocellular carcinoma and two cutaneous melanoma. Points from the study as a whole: There was clonal expansion of CD4+ and CD8+ blood T cells by week 6 at 0.1 to 3.0 mg/kg.

Libraries were prepared by immunoSEQ multiplex PCR; TCRdb keeps only in-frame clonotypes and omits some of them. The sample lists some 80,000 clones, 84% occurring once. CDR1 and CDR2 from the germline V gene are SGHAT and FQNNGV. Trimming took 6 bases from V and 4 from J; bases not matched to a gene: 3. This CDR3 region has 14 residues. The sequencing used CD4+ or CD8+ T cells sorted from blood, collected in a trial of the OX40 agonist ivuxolimab. This chain links TRBV11-2 with TRBJ1-6, with 7 bases identical to TRBD1. The source is an adult with an advanced solid tumor such as melanoma, head and neck, liver or kidney cancer. CDR3 sequence: CASRLGQYNSPLHF. The DNA for the CDR3 is TGTGCCAGCAGATTGGGACAGTATAATTCACCCCTCCACTTT.